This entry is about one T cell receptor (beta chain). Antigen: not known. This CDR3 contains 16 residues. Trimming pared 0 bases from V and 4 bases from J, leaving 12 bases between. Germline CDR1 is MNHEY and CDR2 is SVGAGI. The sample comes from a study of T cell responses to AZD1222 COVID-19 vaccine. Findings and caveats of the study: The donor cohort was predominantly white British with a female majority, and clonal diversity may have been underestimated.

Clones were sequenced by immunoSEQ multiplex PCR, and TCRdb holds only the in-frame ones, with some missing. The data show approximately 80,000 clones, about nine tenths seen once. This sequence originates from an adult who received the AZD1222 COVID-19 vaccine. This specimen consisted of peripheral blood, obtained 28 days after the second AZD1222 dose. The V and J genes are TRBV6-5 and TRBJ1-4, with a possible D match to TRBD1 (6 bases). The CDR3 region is CASSYSRQGLNEKLFF. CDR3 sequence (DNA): TGTGCCAGCAGTTACTCGAGGCAGGGGCTTAATGAAAAACTGTTTTTT.